This is a list of T cell receptor beta chains from one sample in a study of T cell responses to AZD1222 COVID-19 vaccine. TCRdb's copy holds only in-frame clones and misses some; the assay was immunoSEQ multiplex PCR. The table shows approximately 70,000 clones, with roughly 89% occurring only once. Sequences were derived from peripheral blood, sampled on day 0 of AZD1222 vaccination. These receptors all stem from an adult in good health. The CDR3 runs from the conserved cysteine through the conserved F or W. A D gene is named only where the DNA matches it firmly. Clone size, where shown, is once, few, many, or a class for clones that have expanded.

j_call d_call v_call clone_size cdr3_aa cdr3_nt
TRBJ1-4 . TRBV25-1 . CASSEWRGGEKLFF TGTGCCAGCAGTGAATGGAGGGGCGGGGAAAAACTGTTTTTT
TRBJ1-2 . TRBV7-3 . CASSQIRDSGYTF TGTGCCAGCAGCCAAATCAGGGATTCTGGCTACACCTTC
TRBJ2-2 . TRBV10-3 . CAIRRRGAGTENTGELFF TGTGCCATCAGAAGAAGGGGGGCCGGGACAGAGAACACCGGGGAGCTGTTTTTT
TRBJ2-1 TRBD2 TRBV5-6 once CASSLALVLAGDNEQFF TGTGCCAGCAGCTTGGCCTTAGTACTAGCGGGGGACAATGAGCAGTTCTTC
TRBJ2-7 TRBD2 TRBV13 . CASSKIAGGRYEQYF TGTGCCAGCAGCAAAATAGCGGGGGGAAGGTACGAGCAGTACTTC
TRBJ1-5 . TRBV4-1 . CASSQDLWQPQHF TGCGCCAGCAGCCAAGATCTCTGGCAGCCCCAGCATTTT
TRBJ2-5 . TRBV11-3 . CASSGAFGPGREETQYF TGTGCCAGCAGCGGGGCGTTTGGTCCGGGCAGAGAAGAGACCCAGTACTTC
TRBJ1-5 . TRBV24-1 . CATSEKDKGGYQPQHF TGTGCCACCAGTGAAAAGGACAAGGGTGGATATCAGCCCCAGCATTTT
TRBJ2-1 . TRBV7-9 . CASSMDLYNEQFF TGTGCCAGCAGCATGGACCTTTACAATGAGCAGTTCTTC
TRBJ2-7 TRBD2 TRBV28 . CASSLTTSGGSYEQYF TGTGCCAGCAGTTTAACGACTAGCGGGGGTTCCTACGAGCAGTACTTC
TRBJ2-7 . TRBV20-1 . CSASPDYEQYF TGCAGTGCTAGCCCGGACTACGAGCAGTACTTC
TRBJ2-7 . TRBV27 . CASSLGRVGSYEQYF TGTGCCAGCAGTTTGGGCAGGGTCGGATCCTACGAGCAGTACTTC
TRBJ1-2 . TRBV7-9 . CASSLDSPNYGYTF TGTGCCAGCAGCTTGGACAGCCCTAACTATGGCTACACCTTC
TRBJ2-5 . TRBV30 . CAWSVQEETQYF TGTGCCTGGAGTGTACAGGAGGAGACCCAGTACTTC
TRBJ2-7 . TRBV5-1 . CASSLEGQGSGYF TGCGCCAGCAGCTTGGAGGGGCAGGGGAGTGGGTACTTC
TRBJ2-5 . TRBV28 . CASSPALGETQYF TGTGCCAGCAGTCCGGCTTTGGGGGAGACCCAGTACTTC
TRBJ1-1 . TRBV6-6 . CASSYGRAGTEAFF TGTGCCAGCAGTTACGGCAGGGCGGGCACTGAAGCTTTCTTT
TRBJ1-2 . TRBV3-1/TRBV3-2 . CASSQDLEPGDETGYTF TGTGCCAGCAGCCAAGATTTAGAACCAGGGGATGAAACTGGCTACACCTTC
TRBJ2-7 . TRBV7-9 . CASSLVPGEFGAPCHEQYF TGTGCCAGCAGCTTAGTCCCCGGGGAGTTTGGCGCCCCCTGTCACGAGCAGTACTTC
TRBJ2-1 TRBD2 TRBV6-5 . CASGTSGGQGEQFF TGTGCCAGCGGGACTAGCGGGGGCCAGGGTGAGCAGTTCTTC
TRBJ1-3 . TRBV7-2 . CASRDRAGNTIYF TGTGCCAGCAGGGATAGGGCTGGAAACACCATATATTTT
TRBJ2-5 . TRBV20-1 . CSASGETQYF TGCAGTGCTTCTGGGGAGACCCAGTACTTC
TRBJ2-1 TRBD2 TRBV7-3 . CASSQSGLVLGEQFF TGTGCCAGCAGCCAATCGGGACTAGTATTAGGCGAGCAGTTCTTC
TRBJ2-7 . TRBV4-3 . CASSPPDEEYSYEQYF TGCGCCAGCAGCCCCCCCGACGAGGAGTATTCCTACGAGCAGTACTTC
TRBJ2-5 . TRBV4-1 . CASSQTPGGFLETQYF TGCGCCAGCAGCCAGACTCCGGGTGGTTTTCTGGAGACCCAGTACTTC
TRBJ1-1 TRBD1 TRBV15 . CATSGQVEAFF TGTGCCACCAGCGGACAGGTTGAAGCTTTCTTT
TRBJ2-7 . TRBV7-3 . CASSPHAGSSSYEQYF TGTGCCAGCAGCCCGCACGCAGGGTCATCCTCCTACGAGCAGTACTTC
TRBJ2-3 . TRBV11-2 . CASSLGGSSTDTQYF TGTGCCAGCAGCTTGGGGGGCTCGAGCACAGATACGCAGTATTTT
TRBJ2-2 . TRBV27 . CASSLSFLGLDTGELFF TGTGCCAGCAGTTTATCCTTCTTGGGGTTGGACACCGGGGAGCTGTTTTTT
TRBJ2-7 TRBD1 TRBV29-1 few CSVSTRDRVKQYF TGCAGCGTCTCAACGCGGGACAGGGTGAAGCAGTACTTC
TRBJ2-3 . TRBV4-2 . CASSQEAHTDTQYF TGTGCCAGCAGCCAAGAAGCTCACACAGATACGCAGTATTTT
TRBJ2-1 . TRBV3-1/TRBV3-2 . CASSQDYSNYNEQFF TGTGCCAGCAGCCAAGATTACTCCAACTACAATGAGCAGTTCTTC
TRBJ2-7 . TRBV7-2 . CASSLAGAYEQYF TGTGCCAGCAGCTTAGCCGGGGCCTACGAGCAGTACTTC
TRBJ1-2 TRBD1 TRBV29-1 . CSVLGQGGNYGYTF TGCAGCGTGCTGGGACAGGGGGGAAACTATGGCTACACCTTC
TRBJ1-2 . TRBV6-5 . CASSSRELRGYTF TGTGCCAGCAGTTCCCGGGAGCTTCGGGGCTACACCTTC
TRBJ1-1 . TRBV6-1 . CASSEVAGESNTEAFF TGTGCCAGCAGTGAAGTGGCAGGGGAATCGAACACTGAAGCTTTCTTT
TRBJ2-5 . TRBV11-3 . CASSLGTAYETQYF TGTGCCAGCAGCTTAGGGACAGCGTACGAGACCCAGTACTTC
TRBJ1-1 . TRBV7-8 . CASSLARWGADDTEAFF TGTGCCAGCAGCTTAGCGCGTTGGGGGGCTGATGACACTGAAGCTTTCTTT
TRBJ2-5 TRBD1 TRBV5-4 once CASSPGTAETQYF TGTGCCAGCAGCCCCGGGACAGCAGAGACCCAGTACTTC
TRBJ2-7 TRBD1 TRBV5-1 . CASSPRQIGTGVSNEQYF TGCGCCAGCAGCCCACGACAAATCGGGACAGGGGTATCCAACGAGCAGTACTTC
TRBJ1-2 . TRBV19 few CASSPGGLNYGYTF TGTGCCAGTAGTCCGGGGGGGCTGAACTATGGCTACACCTTC
TRBJ2-1 . TRBV5-6 . CASSWGASVPRLFF TGTGCCAGCAGCTGGGGGGCTAGCGTCCCCCGGCTGTTCTTC
TRBJ2-7 . TRBV6-5 . CASSQGRTSFEQYF TGTGCCAGCAGCCAGGGCCGCACTAGCTTCGAGCAGTACTTC
TRBJ1-2 . TRBV30 few CAWRRDIYGYTF TGTGCCTGGAGGAGGGACATCTATGGCTACACCTTC
TRBJ1-4 TRBD1 TRBV27 . CASSLTGTGEKLFF TGTGCCAGCAGTTTAACCGGGACAGGGGAAAAACTGTTTTTT
TRBJ2-7 . TRBV11-1 . CASSLSPGRHEQYF TGTGCCAGCAGCCTGTCCCCGGGGCGGCACGAGCAGTACTTC
TRBJ1-5 . TRBV27 . CASSPAGGRGPQHF TGTGCCAGCAGCCCTGCGGGGGGCCGGGGGCCCCAGCATTTT
TRBJ2-3 TRBD2 TRBV9 . CASSEIAGDSTDTQYF TGTGCCAGCAGCGAGATAGCGGGAGACTCCACAGATACGCAGTATTTT
TRBJ2-2 . TRBV15 . CATSRGPTSSTGELFF TGTGCCACCAGCAGAGGTCCCACTAGTTCCACCGGGGAGCTGTTTTTT
TRBJ1-4 . TRBV7-6 . CASSLNEELFF TGTGCCAGCAGCTTAAATGAGGAACTGTTTTTT
TRBJ1-5 . TRBV6-5 . CASSAQQYNQPQHF TGTGCCAGCAGCGCCCAACAGTACAATCAGCCCCAGCATTTT
TRBJ1-5 . TRBV7-2 . CASSPAGGAQPQHF TGTGCCAGCAGTCCTGCTGGCGGGGCGCAGCCCCAGCATTTT
TRBJ1-6 . TRBV2 . CASKGRISNSPLHF TGTGCCAGCAAAGGACGGATATCTAATTCACCCCTCCACTTT